A selection of T cell receptor beta chains follows, all from one sample in a study of early T cells in non-severe SARS-CoV-2 infection. MiXCR, applied by TCRdb to the 5' RACE reads, yields one record per CDR3 protein. Among roughly 50,000 distinct CDR3 sequences, around 8% were seen once, and the ten largest hold approximately 9.8%. Sample: whole blood. The origin of the receptors is an adult who was a healthcare worker with PCR-confirmed SARS-CoV-2 infection or an uninfected control (not recorded which). The CDR3 runs from the conserved cysteine through the conserved F or W. The order of the fields is D gene, clone size, J gene, V gene, CDR3 protein, CDR3 DNA. The D gene is left open where the match is weak. Not all rows give a size; the values are once, few, many and, for expanded clones, a class.

>TRBD1|few|TRBJ2-3|TRBV20-1
CSATDRDRGGDTQYF
TGCAGTGCTACAGACCGGGACAGGGGTGGAGATACGCAGTATTTT
>TRBD1|few|TRBJ1-1|TRBV9
CASSARTGGGAAEAFF
TGTGCCAGCAGCGCCCGGACAGGGGGCGGTGCGGCTGAAGCTTTCTTT
>-|many|TRBJ2-1|TRBV7-9
CASSLLDFNEQFF
TGTGCCAGCAGCCTTCTGGACTTTAATGAGCAGTTCTTC
>TRBD2|-|TRBJ2-5|TRBV5-1
CASLGLAGETQYF
TGCGCCAGCTTGGGACTAGCGGGTGAGACCCAGTACTTC
>-|-|TRBJ2-1|TRBV12-3/TRBV12-4
CASSFKRSYNEQFF
TGTGCCAGCAGTTTTAAGCGGTCCTACAATGAGCAGTTCTTC
>-|many|TRBJ1-1|TRBV29-1
CSVEGRANTEAFF
TGCAGCGTTGAAGGCAGGGCGAACACTGAAGCTTTCTTT
>-|many|TRBJ1-1|TRBV13
CASSPTGPAFF
TGTGCCAGCAGCCCCACAGGGCCCGCTTTCTTT
>TRBD2|few|TRBJ2-7|TRBV20-1
CSATFRLARSSYEQYF
TGCAGTGCTACTTTCCGACTAGCGAGAAGCTCCTACGAGCAGTACTTC
>TRBD2|-|TRBJ2-5|TRBV7-9
CASSPASGTETQYF
TGTGCCAGCAGCCCCGCTAGCGGGACTGAGACCCAGTACTTC
>-|medium-sized|TRBJ1-6|TRBV28
CASSLSGSLNSPLHF
TGTGCCAGCAGTTTATCCGGGTCCCTAAATTCACCCCTCCACTTT
>TRBD2|-|TRBJ2-7|TRBV3-1
CASSQGVSGNYEQYF
TGTGCCAGCAGCCAAGGTGTTAGCGGGAATTACGAGCAGTACTTC
>-|many|TRBJ2-1|TRBV14
CASSQEYSPSYNEQFF
TGTGCCAGCAGCCAAGAATACTCACCCTCCTACAATGAGCAGTTCTTC
>-|few|TRBJ1-2|TRBV5-1
CASSLGARNYGYTF
TGCGCCAGCAGCCTTGGTGCCAGGAACTATGGCTACACCTTC
>-|many|TRBJ2-5|TRBV20-1
CSAYWTQARETQYF
TGCAGTGCCTACTGGACACAGGCGCGGGAGACCCAGTACTTC
>-|many|TRBJ2-7|TRBV27
CASSGGSYEQYF
TGTGCCAGCAGTGGAGGGAGCTACGAGCAGTACTTC
>TRBD1|many|TRBJ1-4|TRBV19
CATSRGTGTEKLFF
TGTGCCACCTCGAGAGGGACAGGGACCGAAAAACTGTTTTTT
>TRBD1|once|TRBJ1-2|TRBV2
CASSLTGARRGYTF
TGTGCCAGCAGTCTGACAGGGGCGCGACGTGGCTACACCTTC
>-|few|TRBJ1-1|TRBV18
CASSPWANTEAFF
TGTGCCAGCTCTCCCTGGGCGAACACTGAAGCTTTCTTT
>-|few|TRBJ1-2|TRBV7-9
CASSPVEGSGYTF
TGTGCCAGCAGCCCAGTTGAGGGGAGCGGCTACACCTTC
>-|many|TRBJ2-5|TRBV5-1
CASSLGRRETQYF
TGCGCCAGCAGCTTGGGACGGAGAGAGACCCAGTACTTC
>-|many|TRBJ1-6|TRBV11-1
CASCGESNSPLHF
TGTGCCAGCTGTGGAGAGTCGAATTCACCCCTCCACTTT
>-|few|TRBJ1-1|TRBV5-1
CASSLALSGTEAFF
TGCGCCAGCAGCTTGGCTCTGTCGGGGACTGAAGCTTTCTTT
>-|many|TRBJ1-5|TRBV19
CASSMGPVNQPQHF
TGTGCCAGTAGTATGGGACCAGTGAATCAGCCCCAGCATTTT
>-|-|TRBJ2-1|TRBV20-1
CSAGTPGNEQFF
TGCAGTGCCGGGACCCCGGGGAATGAGCAGTTCTTC
>-|-|TRBJ2-6|TRBV5-1
CASSLEISGANVLTF
TGCGCCAGCAGCTTGGAGATCTCTGGGGCCAACGTCCTGACTTTC
>-|-|TRBJ2-3|TRBV6-1
CASMDSTDTQYF
TGTGCCAGCATGGACAGCACAGATACGCAGTATTTT
>-|many|TRBJ2-7|TRBV7-6
CASSSTENFYEQYF
TGTGCCAGCAGCTCGACGGAGAATTTCTACGAGCAGTACTTC
>TRBD2|many|TRBJ2-3|TRBV4-3
CASSQAAIAGGLTDTQYF
TGCGCCAGCAGCCAAGCGGCTATAGCGGGAGGTTTGACAGATACGCAGTATTTT